The clone carrying this T cell receptor (beta chain) is termed medium-sized. The antigen remains undetermined. Generated by immunoSEQ multiplex PCR, the TCRdb table keeps only in-frame clones and is missing some. The table has 3,000 to 3,500 clones, approximately 17% seen once; the top ten hold under 30%. The sample belongs to a study of sequential checkpoint blockade in melanoma. At the level of the study: Patients were randomized 1:1 to nivolumab-then-ipilimumab or ipilimumab-then-nivolumab first-line. About two dozen patients had tumor biopsies before treatment and at week 13.

The germline V gene encodes CDR1 SGHNT and CDR2 YENEEA. The CDR3 consists of 18 residues. V lost 5 bases to trimming and J lost 4 bases, with 25 bases between them. Treatment noted: randomized to nivolumab then ipilimumab (arm A) or the reverse (arm B). Findings of the study overall: PD-L1 staining and CD8+ counts, not mutational load, tracked tumor T-cell clonality.

This receptor was obtained from a human donor with melanoma. The source was tumor tissue (inferred from file names), collected from a patient given nivolumab and ipilimumab in sequence. This rearrangement joins TRBV11-3 to TRBJ2-3; maybe TRBD1 (6 bases). The CDR3 sequence: CASSRFAPGEKSADTQYF. The DNA for the CDR3 is TGTGCCAGCAGCCGCTTCGCCCCAGGGGAGAAGTCAGCAGATACGCAGTATTTT. The complete variable domain, with remaining parts taken from reference TRBV11-3 and TRBJ2-3, reads EAGVVQSPRYKIIEKKQPVAFWCNPISGHNTLYWYLQNLGQGPELLIRYENEEAVDDSQLPKDRFSAERLKGVDSTLKIQPAELGDSAVYLCASSRFAPGEKSADTQYFGPGTRLTVL.